The 6 T cell receptor beta chains presented below share a single source sample, sequenced in a study of T cell repertoires in cytomegalovirus infection. No cognate antigen is known for these TCRs. TCRdb re-called the reads with MiXCR, one entry per CDR3 protein. The profile shows some 700,000 distinct CDR3 sequences, around a third of them singletons. The specimen comprised cultured PBMCs, sampled from culture after CMV antigen stimulation. The receptors stem from a human donor in good health (CMV status not recorded). Some clones in this sample may be carry-over from other donors' samples.

The J gene is TRBJ1-2, the V gene TRBV4-1; 7 bases match TRBD1. CDR3 length: 15 residues. V lost 4 bases to trimming and J lost 3 bases; unmatched junction nucleotides: 8. The V gene's germline CDR1 is MGHRA and CDR2 YSYEKL. The DNA for the CDR3 is TGCGCCAGCAGCCGACCGACAGGGCCCGACTATGGCTACACCTTC. Its protein is CASSRPTGPDYGYTF.

The V and J genes are TRBV15 and TRBJ2-2; D gene ambiguous. The V end lost 1 base, the J end lost 3 bases, and 6 bases lay between the germline ends. Looked up from germline, CDR1 is LNHNV and CDR2 is YYDKDF (reference sequence). This CDR3 contains 14 residues. This CDR3 is CATSRVIHTGELFF. The CDR3 region has the DNA TGTGCCACCAGCAGAGTAATTCACACCGGGGAGCTGTTTTTT.

Worth noting for this clonotype: A much more abundant neighbour one base away suggests this may be a read error. V gene TRBV7-2 combines with J gene TRBJ2-7; 8 bases fit TRBD1. There are 16 residues in the CDR3. From germline, CDR1 is SGHTA and CDR2 FQGNSA. CDR3 sequence (DNA): TGTGCCATCAGCCCCCGGACAGGGATCCCCTCCTACGAGCAGTACTTC. Amino acids: CAISPRTGIPSYEQYF.

This clonotype was seen ten or more times. This chain links TRBV19 with TRBJ2-1; 7 positions agree with TRBD2. The CDR3 covers 18 residues. Germline lookup yields CDR1 LNHDA and CDR2 SQIVND (reference sequence). V shed 8 bases, J shed 1 base, and the junction held 17 bases outside the gene matches. In DNA, the CDR3 is TGTGCCAGTTCAGAAGCCGGGACTACTAGTCAATCCTACAATGAGCAGTTCTTC. Its protein is CASSEAGTTSQSYNEQFF.

This chain links TRBV7-2 with TRBJ2-1; 8 bases match TRBD2. The length of the CDR3 is 15 residues. The germline V gene has CDR1 SGHTA and CDR2 FQGNSA. V dropped 3 bases and J dropped 7; count of bases not matched to a gene: 8. The DNA for the CDR3 is TGTGCCAGCAGCTTGGACAGCGGGAGTAGGAATGAGCAGTTCTTC. Amino acid sequence: CASSLDSGSRNEQFF.

Notes on this clonotype: A junction end diverges from the germline sequence, so it may reflect a read error. The CDR3 loop reads CTSSYGGADTQYF. CDR3 nucleotides: TGTACCAGCAGTTACGGGGGTGCAGATACGCAGTATTTT. This sequence joins TRBV28 and TRBJ2-3; D perhaps matches TRBD2 (6 bases). The length of the CDR3 is 13 residues. Germline CDR1 and CDR2: MDHEN and SYDVKM.